This passage covers 9 T cell receptor beta chains from one sample sequenced in a study of shared clonotypes between healthy human individuals. The repertoire was sequenced with immunoSEQ multiplex PCR; TCRdb's copy has only in-frame clones and lacks some. The repertoire includes approximately 1.4 million clones, 95% to 99% of them detected once, and 0.45% sits in the top ten. Sequences were obtained from naive CD4+ T cells sorted from blood. Subset noted: CD45RA+ positively selected. These receptors were collected from a young man in good health.

The V gene is TRBV27, the J gene TRBJ1-5, with D perhaps matching TRBD1 (6 bases). The CDR3 has 13 residues. V gave up 3 bases and J gave up 9 bases, with 12 bases separating them. CDR1 MNHEY and CDR2 SMNVEV come from the germline V gene (reference sequence). CDR3 DNA: TGTGCCAGCAGTTTTCTCACAGGGTTGCCCCAGCATTTT. This codes for CASSFLTGLPQHF.

The rearrangement links TRBV5-1 to TRBJ2-3; D gene ambiguous. Germline V gene sequence: CDR1 SGHRS, CDR2 YFSETQ. The CDR3 sequence is 13 residues long. V dropped 2 bases and J dropped 5 bases, with 9 bases sitting between them. The CDR3 sequence: CASSFGNIDTQYF. Here the CDR3 DNA reads TGCGCCAGCAGCTTTGGAAACATAGATACGCAGTATTTT.

The gene calls are TRBV9 and TRBJ1-2, with D perhaps matching TRBD1 (6 bases). Germline values: CDR1 SGDLS, CDR2 YYNGEE. V was clipped by 0 bases and J by 4 bases, with 10 bases between them. The CDR3 extends over 14 amino acids. This CDR3 is CASSVDGDTYGYTF. The CDR3 DNA sequence: TGTGCCAGCAGCGTAGACGGGGACACCTATGGCTACACCTTC.

This clone occurred once. V gene TRBV10-1 combines with J gene TRBJ1-1; no firm D call. V was clipped by 3 bases and J by 1 base, with 9 bases between them. Looked up from germline, CDR1 is WNHNN and CDR2 is SYGVQD (reference sequence). The CDR3 runs 14 residues. CDR3 DNA: TGCGCCAGCAGTGACCCCCGAAGGAACACTGAAGCTTTCTTT. This gives the protein CASSDPRRNTEAFF.

The chain employs TRBV28 and TRBJ1-5; the match to TRBD1 covers 9 bases. This CDR3 has 15 amino acids. CDR1 and CDR2 from the germline V gene are MDHEN and SYDVKM. V shed 6 bases, J shed 6 bases, and the junction held 9 bases outside the gene matches. The CDR3 loop reads CASSPPQGASQPQHF. DNA for the CDR3: TGTGCCAGCAGCCCACCACAGGGGGCGAGTCAGCCCCAGCATTTT.

The chain is built from TRBV29-1 and TRBJ2-5; 8 bases map to TRBD1. V lost 7 bases to trimming and J lost 4 bases; unmatched junction nucleotides: 11. CDR3 size: 14 residues. Germline V gene lookup returns CDR1 SQVTM and CDR2 ANQGSEA. The CDR3 loop is CSATAPGQVETQYF. The CDR3 nucleotides are TGCAGCGCCACGGCCCCGGGACAGGTAGAGACCCAGTACTTC.

This clone was observed once. One junction end disagrees with the germline gene, perhaps due to a read error. The V and J genes are TRBV7-9 and TRBJ2-1; D not resolved. The CDR3 loop spans 13 amino acids. Germline assignment: CDR1 SEHNR and CDR2 FQNEAQ (reference sequence). CDR3 amino acids: CASIGFSHNEQFF. The DNA of the CDR3 is TGTGCCAGCATAGGATTCTCCCACAATGAGCAGTTCTTC. Together with reference TRBV7-9 and TRBJ2-1, the CDR3 gives the full variable domain: DTGVSQNPRHKITKRGQNVTFRCDPISEHNRLYWYRQTLGQGPEFLTYFQNEAQLEKSRLLSDRFSAERPKGSFSTLEIQRTEQGDSAMYLCASIGFSHNEQFFGPGTRLTVL.

The chain joins TRBV28 to TRBJ1-1; 10 positions match TRBD1. The CDR3 extends over 14 amino acids. The J segment lost 6 bases and the V segment lost 5 bases, leaving 6 bases of the junction unmatched. Germline values: CDR1 MDHEN, CDR2 SYDVKM. CDR3 DNA: TGTGCCAGCAGTCTCGACAGGGGGCTCGCTGAAGCTTTCTTT. This codes for CASSLDRGLAEAFF.

This chain connects TRBV5-1 to TRBJ2-7, with D tentatively TRBD1 (5 bases). This CDR3 comprises 15 residues. Per germline, CDR1 SGHRS and CDR2 YFSETQ. Between the trimmed V and J ends, which lost 0 bases and 3 bases, there was a span of 13 bases. CDR3 bases: TGCGCCAGCAGCTTGGTAGCAGGGCAAGGCTACGAGCAGTACTTC. Its protein product is CASSLVAGQGYEQYF.